This is a list of T cell receptor beta chains from one sample in a study of T cells after yellow fever vaccination. TCRdb ran MiXCR on the 5' RACE reads and lists one entry per CDR3 protein. The sample lists approximately 550,000 distinct CDR3 sequences; under 25% were seen once. The sequenced sample was PBMCs, obtained 15 days after the yellow fever booster vaccination. The receptors were gathered from a man aged 25-45 years who received the YFV17D yellow fever vaccine. CDR3s include the opening cysteine and the closing phenylalanine or tryptophan. Fields, in order: D gene, V gene, clone size, J gene, CDR3 DNA, CDR3 protein. The D gene is left open where the match is weak. The size entry is marked missing in some rows and otherwise reads once, few, many or a size class.

>.|TRBV20-1|few|TRBJ2-3
TGCAGTGCTACAAGGGAGTTATATTTGAATACGCAGTATTTT
CSATRELYLNTQYF
>.|TRBV25-1|few|TRBJ2-5
TGTGCCAGCAGTGAATCTTCCCGTGGGCAGACCCAGTACTTC
CASSESSRGQTQYF
>TRBD2|TRBV7-9|.|TRBJ2-1
TGTGCCAGCAGCTCGTCCGTTGGGAGGGCCCAAGTTTTTGAGCAGTTCTTC
CASSSSVGRAQVFEQFF
>TRBD2|TRBV7-3|many|TRBJ2-1
TGTGCCAGCAGCTTAAACCCCGGGACTATCAACAATGAGCAGTTCTTC
CASSLNPGTINNEQFF
>.|TRBV3-1|.|TRBJ2-7
TGTGCCAGCAGCCAACATCCCGGGGACGAGCAGTACTTC
CASSQHPGDEQYF
>.|TRBV2|.|TRBJ2-3
TGTGCCAGCAGTGAGGTATCCACAGATACGCAGTATTTT
CASSEVSTDTQYF
>.|TRBV25-1|.|TRBJ1-4
TGTGCCAGCAGTGAATATGGGTCTCCTAATGAAAAACTGTTTTTT
CASSEYGSPNEKLFF
>.|TRBV10-2|.|TRBJ2-1
TGCGCCAGCAGCCCTGGGGTACCTTCCTACAATGAGCAGTTCTTC
CASSPGVPSYNEQFF
>.|TRBV12-3/TRBV12-4|few|TRBJ1-5
TGTGCCAGCAGCCCGGTTAGTAGCAATCAGCCCCAGCATTTT
CASSPVSSNQPQHF
>TRBD2|TRBV24-1|.|TRBJ2-3
TGTGCCACCAGTCCGGGGACTAGCGGGAGGGCAGATACGCAGTATTTT
CATSPGTSGRADTQYF
>.|TRBV6-4|.|TRBJ1-1
TGTGCCAGCAGTGACGCTCGGGGACGAGAAGCTTTCTTT
CASSDARGREAFF
>TRBD1|TRBV7-2|many|TRBJ1-1
TGTGCCAGCAGCTCGGGACAGGGATTGGTCACTGAAGCTTTCTTT
CASSSGQGLVTEAFF
>.|TRBV2|.|TRBJ2-7
TGTGCCAGCAGTGGCTTAGGGGGGGGGACAGCACCCCACGAGCAGTACTTC
CASSGLGGGTAPHEQYF
>.|TRBV20-1|.|TRBJ1-1
TGCAGTGCTAGAGATGTTAGTGACAGCTGGAACACTGAAGCTTTCTTT
CSARDVSDSWNTEAFF
>TRBD1|TRBV10-2|.|TRBJ2-7
TGCGCCAGCAGTGAGTCTGAGAACAGGGGTGGGAACGAGCAGTACTTC
CASSESENRGGNEQYF
>.|TRBV5-4|few|TRBJ1-1
TGTGCCAGCAGCTTGGGTGGGGGAAGGAGCACTGAAGCTTTCTTT
CASSLGGGRSTEAFF
>.|TRBV18|many|TRBJ2-7
TGTGCCAGCTCAGTGGGCCTCTACGAGCAGTACTTC
CASSVGLYEQYF
>TRBD2|TRBV12-3/TRBV12-4|.|TRBJ2-1
TGTGCCAGCAGTTCCGGACTAGCGGCAGGGAATGAGCAGTTCTTC
CASSSGLAAGNEQFF
>.|TRBV20-1|.|TRBJ2-3
TGCAGTGCTAGGGACCGCACAGATACGCAGTATTTT
CSARDRTDTQYF
>.|TRBV6-2/TRBV6-3|.|TRBJ2-7
TGTGCCAGCCGAGCGGCCTTCTACGAGCAGTACTTC
CASRAAFYEQYF
>.|TRBV30|few|TRBJ2-2
TGTGCCTGGATCACCAGAGGGTCCGGGGAGCTGTTTTTT
CAWITRGSGELFF
>TRBD2|TRBV24-1|few|TRBJ2-3
TGTGCCACCAGTGATAACAGCGGGAGGCAGAGCACAGATACGCAGTATTTT
CATSDNSGRQSTDTQYF
>TRBD1|TRBV7-2|few|TRBJ2-7
TGTGCCAGCAGCTTGGGCCTACAGGGGATATCCTACGAGCAGTACTTC
CASSLGLQGISYEQYF
>TRBD1|TRBV5-1|few|TRBJ2-3
TGCGCCAGCAGCTTGGGAGACAGGGGGCGCCCAGATACGCAGTATTTT
CASSLGDRGRPDTQYF
>.|TRBV29-1|.|TRBJ2-5
TGCAGCGTCGCGGGCGGAGGGTTTCGAGAGACCCAGTACTTC
CSVAGGGFRETQYF
>.|TRBV18|.|TRBJ1-5
TGTGCCAGCTCACCAACAGACTCTGTTCAGCCCCAGCATTTT
CASSPTDSVQPQHF
>TRBD2|TRBV7-2|.|TRBJ2-1
TGTGCCAGCAGGCCGCTAGCGGCGAGCTCCTACAATGAGCAGTTCTTC
CASRPLAASSYNEQFF
>.|TRBV12-3/TRBV12-4|.|TRBJ2-7
TGTGCCAGCAGTTGGGGCGTCGAGCAGTACTTC
CASSWGVEQYF
>TRBD1|TRBV29-1|.|TRBJ2-7
TGCAGCGCCCGAGACAGGGAAAAAGGGTACGAGCAGTACTTC
CSARDREKGYEQYF
>.|TRBV28|few|TRBJ2-7
TGTGCCAGCAGTCCTCTAATAGCGGATAGAGGCTACGAGCAGTACTTC
CASSPLIADRGYEQYF
>.|TRBV7-2|.|TRBJ2-7
TGTGCCAGTACCCGGGGGCCGGGAGCCTACGAGCAGTACTTC
CASTRGPGAYEQYF
>.|TRBV20-1|.|TRBJ2-7
TGCAGTGCTAGTCCACCGCCTCTCGAAGCGCAGTACTTC
CSASPPPLEAQYF
>.|TRBV11-2|.|TRBJ2-5
TGTGCCAGCAGCCCTCCGGCTGTTTATGAGACCCAGTACTTC
CASSPPAVYETQYF
>TRBD2|TRBV20-1|few|TRBJ2-1
TGCAGTGCTTCTTTAGCGGGAAGCTCCTACAATGAGCAGTTCTTC
CSASLAGSSYNEQFF
>TRBD2|TRBV27|few|TRBJ2-1
TGTGCCAGCAGTTTGCCTCGGGGGACTAGCTCCTACAATGAGCAGTTCTTC
CASSLPRGTSSYNEQFF
>.|TRBV29-1|.|TRBJ2-1
TGCAGCGTTGGACAGGGAGGGGATGAGCAGTTCTTC
CSVGQGGDEQFF
>TRBD1|TRBV20-1|few|TRBJ2-1
TGCAGTGCTAGAGATCACTCCGGGACAGGGGTGACTCCGCCAACCGGTGAGCAGTTCTTC
CSARDHSGTGVTPPTGEQFF
>TRBD1|TRBV7-8|few|TRBJ2-3
TGTGCCAGCAGCGCAGACAGGACAGGCCGAGATACGCAGTATTTT
CASSADRTGRDTQYF
>.|TRBV29-1|few|TRBJ2-1
TGCAGCGTTGGAGATCGGCTCAGCTCCTACAATGAGCAGTTCTTC
CSVGDRLSSYNEQFF
>TRBD2|TRBV20-1|few|TRBJ2-1
TGCAGGGTACTAGCGGGAGTTGGTAATGAGCAGTTCTTC
CRVLAGVGNEQFF
>.|TRBV19|.|TRBJ1-1
TGTGCCAGTACACGGTCAACCCCGAACACTGAAGCTTTCTTT
CASTRSTPNTEAFF
>TRBD2|TRBV4-2|few|TRBJ2-1
TGTGCCAGCAGCCATGCGGGAGGAGTGAATGAGCAGTTCTTC
CASSHAGGVNEQFF
>TRBD2|TRBV20-1|.|TRBJ2-1
TGCAGTGCTAGAGATCTAGCGGGAGTAAGGAATGAGCAGTTCTTC
CSARDLAGVRNEQFF
>TRBD2|TRBV20-1|.|TRBJ2-1
TGCAGTGCCACTAGCGGGAGGGCCAGGAATGAGCAGTTCTTC
CSATSGRARNEQFF
>.|TRBV23-1|.|TRBJ2-3
TGCGCCAGCAGTCAACCAGGGGCGTGCACAGATACGCAGTATTTT
CASSQPGACTDTQYF
>.|TRBV12-3/TRBV12-4|few|TRBJ2-1
TGTGCCAGCAGTCGAACTGGTATTCAGGGGAATGAGCAGTTCTTC
CASSRTGIQGNEQFF
>.|TRBV20-1|.|TRBJ2-7
TGCAGTGCTAGTCCGCGTTCCTACGAGCAGTACTTC
CSASPRSYEQYF
>.|TRBV28|few|TRBJ2-1
TGTGCCAGCAGTTTCGGGTGGGGAGTTGCTAATGAGCAGTTCTTC
CASSFGWGVANEQFF
>.|TRBV24-1|few|TRBJ2-3
TGTGCCACCAGCGAGGAGGCAGATACGCAGTATTTT
CATSEEADTQYF
>.|TRBV7-9|.|TRBJ2-2
TGTGCCAGCAGCCAACAGGGTCTGAACACCGGGGAGCTGTTTTTT
CASSQQGLNTGELFF
>TRBD2|TRBV6-1|few|TRBJ2-1
TGTGCCAGCAGTGAACTAGCGGGCCAAGTCGGCAATGAGCAGTTCTTC
CASSELAGQVGNEQFF